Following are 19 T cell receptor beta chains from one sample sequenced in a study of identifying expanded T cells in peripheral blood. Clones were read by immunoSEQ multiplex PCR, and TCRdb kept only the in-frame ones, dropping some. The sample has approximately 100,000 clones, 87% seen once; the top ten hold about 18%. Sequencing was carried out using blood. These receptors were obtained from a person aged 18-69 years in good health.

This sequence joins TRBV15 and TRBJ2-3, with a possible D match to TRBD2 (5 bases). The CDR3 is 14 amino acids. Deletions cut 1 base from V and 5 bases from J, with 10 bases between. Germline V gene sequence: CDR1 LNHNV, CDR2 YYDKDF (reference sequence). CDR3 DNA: TGTGCCACCAGCAGAGTACTCGAGGGAGATACGCAGTATTTT. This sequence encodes CATSRVLEGDTQYF.

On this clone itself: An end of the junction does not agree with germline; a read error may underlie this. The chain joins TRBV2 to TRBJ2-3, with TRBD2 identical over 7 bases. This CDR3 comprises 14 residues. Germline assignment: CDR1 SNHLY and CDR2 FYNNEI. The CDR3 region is CASSLSTSKDTQYF. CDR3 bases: TGTGCCAGCAGCCTCTCGACTAGCAAAGATACGCAGTATTTT.

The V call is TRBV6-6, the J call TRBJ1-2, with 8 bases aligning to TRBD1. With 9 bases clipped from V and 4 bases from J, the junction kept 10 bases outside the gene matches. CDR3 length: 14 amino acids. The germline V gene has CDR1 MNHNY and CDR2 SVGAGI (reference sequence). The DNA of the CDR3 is TGTGCCAGTCGAAGAGGGACAGGATTCTATGGCTACACCTTC. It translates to CASRRGTGFYGYTF.

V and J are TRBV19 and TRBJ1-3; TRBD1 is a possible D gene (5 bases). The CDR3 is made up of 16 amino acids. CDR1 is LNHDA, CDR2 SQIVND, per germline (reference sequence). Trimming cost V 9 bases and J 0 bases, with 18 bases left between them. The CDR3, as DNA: TGTGCCAGCCTACGGGACCGGAGTGGCTCTGGAAACACCATATATTTT. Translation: CASLRDRSGSGNTIYF.

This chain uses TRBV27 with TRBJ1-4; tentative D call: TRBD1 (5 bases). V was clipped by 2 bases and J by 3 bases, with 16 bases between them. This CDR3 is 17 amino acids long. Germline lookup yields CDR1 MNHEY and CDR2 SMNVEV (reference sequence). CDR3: CASSLGAGYLANEKLFF. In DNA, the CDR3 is TGTGCCAGCAGTTTAGGGGCAGGGTACTTGGCTAATGAAAAACTGTTTTTT. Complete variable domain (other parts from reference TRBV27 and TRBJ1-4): EAQVTQNPRYLITVTGKKLTVTCSQNMNHEYMSWYRQDPGLGLRQIYYSMNVEVTDKGDVPEGYKVSRKEKRNFPLILESPSPNQTSLYFCASSLGAGYLANEKLFFGSGTQLSVL.

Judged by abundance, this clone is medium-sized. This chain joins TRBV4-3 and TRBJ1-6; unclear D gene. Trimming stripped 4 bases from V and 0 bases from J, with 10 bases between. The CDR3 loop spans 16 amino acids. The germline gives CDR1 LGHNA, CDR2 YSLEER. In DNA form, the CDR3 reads TGCGCCAGCAGCCCTCAGATCAGCTCCTATAATTCACCCCTCCACTTT. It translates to CASSPQISSYNSPLHF.

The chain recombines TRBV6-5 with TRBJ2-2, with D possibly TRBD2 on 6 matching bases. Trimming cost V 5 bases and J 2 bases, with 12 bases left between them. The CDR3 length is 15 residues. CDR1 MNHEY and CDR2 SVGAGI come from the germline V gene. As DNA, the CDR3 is TGTGCCAGCAGTCTCGGGACTGGAAACACCGGGGAGCTGTTTTTT. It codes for CASSLGTGNTGELFF.

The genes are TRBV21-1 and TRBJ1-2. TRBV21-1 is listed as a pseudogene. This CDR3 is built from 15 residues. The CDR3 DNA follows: TGTGCCAGCAATTACGGGGTGCCCGTTGCCTATGGCTACACCTTC. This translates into CASNYGVPVAYGYTF.

In DNA, the CDR3 is TGTGCCAGCACAGGGGGGGCAGCTAATGAAAAACTGTTTTTT. Protein sequence: CASTGGAANEKLFF. V is TRBV7-2 and J is TRBJ1-4; 7 bases map to TRBD1. The CDR3 covers 14 residues. V shed 7 bases, J shed 3 bases, and the junction held 5 bases outside the gene matches. Germline V gene data show CDR1 as SGHTA and CDR2 as FQGNSA.

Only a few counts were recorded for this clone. The CDR3 loop reads CASSIYANSYNEQFF. CDR3 DNA: TGTGCCAGTAGTATTTATGCCAATTCCTACAATGAGCAGTTCTTC. The J gene is TRBJ2-1, the V gene TRBV19; D call uncertain. Trimming took off 3 bases at V and 1 base at J, with 10 bases between the two ends. The CDR3 has 15 residues. Germline CDR1 LNHDA, CDR2 SQIVND (reference sequence).

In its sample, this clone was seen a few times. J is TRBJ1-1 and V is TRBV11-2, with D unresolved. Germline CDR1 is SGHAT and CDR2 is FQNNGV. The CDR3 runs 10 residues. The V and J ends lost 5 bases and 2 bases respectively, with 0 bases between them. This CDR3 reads CASSNTEAFF. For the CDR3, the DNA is TGTGCCAGCAGCAACACTGAAGCTTTCTTT.

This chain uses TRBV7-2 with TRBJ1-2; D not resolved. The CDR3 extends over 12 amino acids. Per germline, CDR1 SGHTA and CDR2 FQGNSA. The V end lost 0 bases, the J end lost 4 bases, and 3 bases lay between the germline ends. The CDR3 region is CASSLASYGYTF. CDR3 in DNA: TGTGCCAGCAGCTTAGCCAGCTATGGCTACACCTTC. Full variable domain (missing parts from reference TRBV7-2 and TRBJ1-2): GAGVSQSPSNKVTEKGKDVELRCDPISGHTALYWYRQSLGQGLEFLIYFQGNSAPDKSGLPSDRFSAERTGGSVSTLTIQRTQQEDSAVYLCASSLASYGYTFGSGTRLTVV.

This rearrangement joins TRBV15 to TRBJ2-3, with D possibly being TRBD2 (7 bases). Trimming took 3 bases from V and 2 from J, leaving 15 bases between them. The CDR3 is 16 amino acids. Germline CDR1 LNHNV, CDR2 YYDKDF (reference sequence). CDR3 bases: TGTGCCACCAGCAGGCATCGGGGGGCCCTCACAGATACGCAGTATTTT. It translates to CATSRHRGALTDTQYF.

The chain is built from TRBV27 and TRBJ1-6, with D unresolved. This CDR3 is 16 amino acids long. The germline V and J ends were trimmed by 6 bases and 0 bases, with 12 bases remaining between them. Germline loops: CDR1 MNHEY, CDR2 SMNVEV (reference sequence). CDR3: CASSYRRSSYNSPLHF. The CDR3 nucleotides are TGTGCCAGCAGCTATCGACGGAGCTCCTATAATTCACCCCTCCACTTT.

This chain's CDR3 is CASSLAGQGTYEQYF. In DNA, the CDR3 is TGTGCCAGCAGCTTAGCGGGCCAGGGGACCTACGAGCAGTACTTC. The V call is TRBV7-8, the J call TRBJ2-7, with D possibly matching TRBD1 (6 bases). CDR3 length: 15 amino acids. Germline V lookup: CDR1 SGHVS, CDR2 FQNEAQ. V lost 0 bases and J lost 2, with 11 bases in between.

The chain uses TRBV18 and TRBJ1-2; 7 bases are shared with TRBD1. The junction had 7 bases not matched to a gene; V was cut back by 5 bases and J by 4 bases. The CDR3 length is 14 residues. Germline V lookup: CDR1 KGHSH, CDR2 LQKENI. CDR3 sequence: CASSVRDRPYGYTF. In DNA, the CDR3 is TGTGCCAGCTCAGTCCGGGACAGACCCTATGGCTACACCTTC.

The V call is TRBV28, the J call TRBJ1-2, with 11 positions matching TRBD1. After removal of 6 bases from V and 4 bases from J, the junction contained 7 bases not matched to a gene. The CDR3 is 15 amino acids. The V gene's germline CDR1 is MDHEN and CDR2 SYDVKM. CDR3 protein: CASRDGTGGVYGYTF. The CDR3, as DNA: TGTGCCAGCAGAGACGGGACAGGGGGTGTCTATGGCTACACCTTC.

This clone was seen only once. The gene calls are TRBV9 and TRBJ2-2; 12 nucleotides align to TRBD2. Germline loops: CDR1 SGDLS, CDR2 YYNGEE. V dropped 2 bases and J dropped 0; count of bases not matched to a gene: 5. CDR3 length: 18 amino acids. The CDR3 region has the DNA TGTGCCAGCAGCGTGCCACTAGCGGGGGGATCGAACACCGGGGAGCTGTTTTTT. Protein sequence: CASSVPLAGGSNTGELFF.

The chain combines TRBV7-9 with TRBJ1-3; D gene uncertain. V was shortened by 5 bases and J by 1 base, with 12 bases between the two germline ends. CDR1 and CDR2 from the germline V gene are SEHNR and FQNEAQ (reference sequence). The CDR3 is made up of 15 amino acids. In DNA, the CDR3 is TGTGCCAGCAGCCCCACCCGGGCTTCTGGAAACACCATATATTTT. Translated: CASSPTRASGNTIYF.